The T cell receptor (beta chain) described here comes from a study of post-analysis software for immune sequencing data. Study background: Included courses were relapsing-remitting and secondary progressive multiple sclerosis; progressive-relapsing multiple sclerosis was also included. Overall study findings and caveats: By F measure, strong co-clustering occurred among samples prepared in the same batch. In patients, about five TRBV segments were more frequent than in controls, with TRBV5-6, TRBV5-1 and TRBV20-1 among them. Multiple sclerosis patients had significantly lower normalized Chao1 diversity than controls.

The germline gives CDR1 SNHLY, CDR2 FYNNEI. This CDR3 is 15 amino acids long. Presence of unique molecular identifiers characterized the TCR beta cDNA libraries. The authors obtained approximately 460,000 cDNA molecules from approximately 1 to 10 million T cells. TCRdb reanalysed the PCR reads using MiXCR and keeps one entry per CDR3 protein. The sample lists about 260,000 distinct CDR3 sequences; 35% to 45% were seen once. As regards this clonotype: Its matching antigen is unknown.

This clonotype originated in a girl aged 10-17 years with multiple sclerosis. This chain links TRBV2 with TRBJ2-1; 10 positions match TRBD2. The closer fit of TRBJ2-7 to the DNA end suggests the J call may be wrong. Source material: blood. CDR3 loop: CASKATSGPYNEQYF. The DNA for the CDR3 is TGTGCCAGCAAAGCGACTAGCGGGCCCTACAATGAGCAGTACTTC.